This T cell receptor beta chain is from a study of blood T cell repertoires in COVID-19. On the study more broadly: Samples came from the United States, Italy and Spain, spanning acute and convalescent COVID-19. T cells, B-cell-depleted T cells, or PBMCs supplied cDNA or gDNA.

The sample holds one count of this clone. In the original processing: Amplification of reference gene primers was used by the study to estimate nucleated cell counts. Data came from immunoSEQ multiplex PCR; TCRdb stores just in-frame clones and leaves some out. V, J and clone size are those of that table, while D and trimming were read from the DNA. The table shows 180,000 or so clones, with around 83% occurring only once. Trimming took 4 bases from V and 4 from J, leaving 12 bases between them. The CDR3 runs to 14 residues. Germline V lookup: CDR1 LNHDA, CDR2 SQIVND (reference sequence). The sample was peripheral blood. This clonotype was sampled from a woman aged 55 to 70 with acute or convalescent COVID-19. The V call is TRBV19, the J call TRBJ2-3; D possibly corresponds to TRBD2 (6 bases). Here the CDR3 DNA reads TGTGCCAGTAGTACCACCGGGACTTCAGATACGCAGTATTTT. Translation: CASSTTGTSDTQYF.